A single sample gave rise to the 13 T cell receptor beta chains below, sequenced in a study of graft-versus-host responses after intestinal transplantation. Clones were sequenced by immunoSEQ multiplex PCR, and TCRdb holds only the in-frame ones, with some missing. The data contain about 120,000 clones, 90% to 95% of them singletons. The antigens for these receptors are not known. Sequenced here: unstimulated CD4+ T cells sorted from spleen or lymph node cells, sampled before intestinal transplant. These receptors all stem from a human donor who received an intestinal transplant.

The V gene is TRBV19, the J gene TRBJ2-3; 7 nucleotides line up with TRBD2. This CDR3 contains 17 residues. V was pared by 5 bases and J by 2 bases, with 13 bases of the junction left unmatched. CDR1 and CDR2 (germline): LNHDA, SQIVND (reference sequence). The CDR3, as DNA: TGTGCCAGTAGTTCCCCCGGCAGCGGGACGATCACAGATACGCAGTATTTT. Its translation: CASSSPGSGTITDTQYF.

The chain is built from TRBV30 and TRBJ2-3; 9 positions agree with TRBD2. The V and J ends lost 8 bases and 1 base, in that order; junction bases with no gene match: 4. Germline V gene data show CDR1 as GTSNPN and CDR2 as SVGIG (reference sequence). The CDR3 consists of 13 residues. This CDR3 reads CAREREGTDTQYF. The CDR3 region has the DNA TGTGCCCGGGAGCGGGAGGGCACAGATACGCAGTATTTT.

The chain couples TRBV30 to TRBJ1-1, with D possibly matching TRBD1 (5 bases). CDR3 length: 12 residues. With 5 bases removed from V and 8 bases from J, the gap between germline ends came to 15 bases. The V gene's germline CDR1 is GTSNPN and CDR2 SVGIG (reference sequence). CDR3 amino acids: CAWSGFRYEAFF. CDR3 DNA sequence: TGTGCCTGGTCAGGGTTTAGATACGAAGCTTTCTTT.

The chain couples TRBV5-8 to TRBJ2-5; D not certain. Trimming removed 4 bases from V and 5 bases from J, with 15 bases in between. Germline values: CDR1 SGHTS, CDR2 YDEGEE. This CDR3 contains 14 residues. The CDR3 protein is CASSPGGVLETQYF. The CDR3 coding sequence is TGTGCCAGCAGCCCCGGCGGAGTTCTGGAGACCCAGTACTTC.

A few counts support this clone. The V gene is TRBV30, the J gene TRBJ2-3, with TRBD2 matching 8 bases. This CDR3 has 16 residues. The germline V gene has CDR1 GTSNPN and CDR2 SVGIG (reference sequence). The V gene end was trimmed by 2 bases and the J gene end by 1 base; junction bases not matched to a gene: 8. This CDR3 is CAWSKGHGGGTDTQYF. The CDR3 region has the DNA TGTGCCTGGAGTAAGGGACACGGGGGGGGCACAGATACGCAGTATTTT.

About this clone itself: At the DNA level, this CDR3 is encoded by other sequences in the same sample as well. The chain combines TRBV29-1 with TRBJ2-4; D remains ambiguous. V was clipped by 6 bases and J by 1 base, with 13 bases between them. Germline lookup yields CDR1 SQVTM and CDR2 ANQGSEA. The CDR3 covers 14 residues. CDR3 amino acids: CSVGRAEAKNIQYF. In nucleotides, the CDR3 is TGCAGCGTAGGACGGGCCGAGGCCAAAAACATTCAGTACTTC.

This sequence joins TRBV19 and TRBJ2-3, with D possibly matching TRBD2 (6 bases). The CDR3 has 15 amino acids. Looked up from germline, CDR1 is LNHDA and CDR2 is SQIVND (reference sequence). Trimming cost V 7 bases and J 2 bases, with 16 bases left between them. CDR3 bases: TGTGCCAGTAACTTGATCGGAGGGGCCACAGATACGCAGTATTTT. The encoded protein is CASNLIGGATDTQYF.

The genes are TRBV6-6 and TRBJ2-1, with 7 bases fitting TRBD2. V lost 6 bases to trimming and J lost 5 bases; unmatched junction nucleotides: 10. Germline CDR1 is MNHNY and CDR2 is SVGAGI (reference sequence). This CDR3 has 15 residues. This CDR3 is CASSPLAGADNEQFF. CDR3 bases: TGTGCCAGCAGCCCCCTCGCGGGAGCGGACAATGAGCAGTTCTTC.

The CDR3 region has the DNA TGTGCCAGCAGCTTGGGACTAGCGGGAGGGGACGAGCAGTACTTC. Encoded protein: CASSLGLAGGDEQYF. This chain joins TRBV7-9 and TRBJ2-7, with 16 bases that match TRBD2. Losses at the gene ends were 3 bases for V and 5 bases for J; bases not matched to a gene: 1. Germline CDR1 SEHNR, CDR2 FQNEAQ (reference sequence). The length of the CDR3 is 15 residues.

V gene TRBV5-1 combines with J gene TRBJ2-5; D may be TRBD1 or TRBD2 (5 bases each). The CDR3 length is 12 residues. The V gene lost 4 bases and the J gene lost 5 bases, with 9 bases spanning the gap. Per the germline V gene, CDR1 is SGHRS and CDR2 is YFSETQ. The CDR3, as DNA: TGCGCCAGCAGCAGGGACGGGGAGACCCAGTACTTC. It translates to CASSRDGETQYF.

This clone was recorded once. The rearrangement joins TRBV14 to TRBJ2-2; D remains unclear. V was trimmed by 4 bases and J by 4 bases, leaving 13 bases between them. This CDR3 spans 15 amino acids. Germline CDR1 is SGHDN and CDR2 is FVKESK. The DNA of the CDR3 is TGTGCCAGCAGCCGGGTTGGGAAAGGCACCGGGGAGCTGTTTTTT. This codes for CASSRVGKGTGELFF.

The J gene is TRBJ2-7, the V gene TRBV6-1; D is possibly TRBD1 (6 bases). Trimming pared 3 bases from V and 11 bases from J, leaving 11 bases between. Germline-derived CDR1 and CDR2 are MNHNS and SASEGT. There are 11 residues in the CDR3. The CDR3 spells CASSDGTIKYF. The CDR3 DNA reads TGTGCCAGCAGTGACGGGACAATAAAGTACTTC.

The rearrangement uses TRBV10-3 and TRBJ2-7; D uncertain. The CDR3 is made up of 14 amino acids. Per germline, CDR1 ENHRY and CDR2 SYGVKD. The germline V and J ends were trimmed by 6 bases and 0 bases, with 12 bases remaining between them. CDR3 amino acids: CAIRRTGPSYEQYF. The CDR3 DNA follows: TGTGCCATCAGGAGAACGGGTCCCTCCTACGAGCAGTACTTC.